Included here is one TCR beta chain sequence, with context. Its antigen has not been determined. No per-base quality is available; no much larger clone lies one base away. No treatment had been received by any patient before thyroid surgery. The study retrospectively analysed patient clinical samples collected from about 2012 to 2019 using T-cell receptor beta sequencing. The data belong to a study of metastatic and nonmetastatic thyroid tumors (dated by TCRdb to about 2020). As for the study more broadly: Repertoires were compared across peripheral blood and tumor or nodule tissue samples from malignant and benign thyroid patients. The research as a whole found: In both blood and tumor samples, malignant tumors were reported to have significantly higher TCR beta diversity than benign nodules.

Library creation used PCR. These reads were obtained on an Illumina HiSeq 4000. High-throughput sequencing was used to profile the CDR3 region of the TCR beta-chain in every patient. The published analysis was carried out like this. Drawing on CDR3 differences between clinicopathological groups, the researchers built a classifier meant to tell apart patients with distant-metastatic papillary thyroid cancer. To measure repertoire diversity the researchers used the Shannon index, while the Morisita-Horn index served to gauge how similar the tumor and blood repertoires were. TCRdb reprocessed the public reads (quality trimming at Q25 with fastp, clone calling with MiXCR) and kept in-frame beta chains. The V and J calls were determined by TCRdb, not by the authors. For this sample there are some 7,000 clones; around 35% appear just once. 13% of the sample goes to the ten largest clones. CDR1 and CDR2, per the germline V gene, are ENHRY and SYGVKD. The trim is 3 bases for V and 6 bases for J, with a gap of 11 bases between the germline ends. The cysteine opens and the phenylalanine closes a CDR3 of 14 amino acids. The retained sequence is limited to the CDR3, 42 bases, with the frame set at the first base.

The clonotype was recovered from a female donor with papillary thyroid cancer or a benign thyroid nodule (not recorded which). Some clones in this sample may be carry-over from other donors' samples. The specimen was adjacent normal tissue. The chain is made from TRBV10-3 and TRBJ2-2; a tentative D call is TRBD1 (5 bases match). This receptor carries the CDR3 CAISDRVGAGELFF. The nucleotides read TGTGCCATCAGTGACAGGGTAGGAGCCGGGGAGCTGTTTTTT.